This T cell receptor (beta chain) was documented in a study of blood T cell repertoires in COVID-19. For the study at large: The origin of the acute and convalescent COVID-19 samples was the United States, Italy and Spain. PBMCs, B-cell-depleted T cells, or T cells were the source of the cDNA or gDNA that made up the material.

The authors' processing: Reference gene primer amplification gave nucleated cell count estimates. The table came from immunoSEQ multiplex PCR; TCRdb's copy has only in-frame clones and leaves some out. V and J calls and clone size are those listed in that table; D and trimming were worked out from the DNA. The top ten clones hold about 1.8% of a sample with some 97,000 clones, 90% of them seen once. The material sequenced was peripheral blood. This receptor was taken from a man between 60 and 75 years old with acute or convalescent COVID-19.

The CDR3 coding sequence is TGTGCCAGCAGGCCTGCCGGGGGGGCATCCTACAATGAGCAGTTCTTC. Protein product: CASRPAGGASYNEQFF. The rearrangement links TRBV27 to TRBJ2-1; 8 nucleotides match TRBD2. This CDR3 spans 16 amino acids. The trim removed 6 bases at V and 1 base at J, leaving 8 bases unmatched. Per the germline V gene, CDR1 is MNHEY and CDR2 is SMNVEV (reference sequence).